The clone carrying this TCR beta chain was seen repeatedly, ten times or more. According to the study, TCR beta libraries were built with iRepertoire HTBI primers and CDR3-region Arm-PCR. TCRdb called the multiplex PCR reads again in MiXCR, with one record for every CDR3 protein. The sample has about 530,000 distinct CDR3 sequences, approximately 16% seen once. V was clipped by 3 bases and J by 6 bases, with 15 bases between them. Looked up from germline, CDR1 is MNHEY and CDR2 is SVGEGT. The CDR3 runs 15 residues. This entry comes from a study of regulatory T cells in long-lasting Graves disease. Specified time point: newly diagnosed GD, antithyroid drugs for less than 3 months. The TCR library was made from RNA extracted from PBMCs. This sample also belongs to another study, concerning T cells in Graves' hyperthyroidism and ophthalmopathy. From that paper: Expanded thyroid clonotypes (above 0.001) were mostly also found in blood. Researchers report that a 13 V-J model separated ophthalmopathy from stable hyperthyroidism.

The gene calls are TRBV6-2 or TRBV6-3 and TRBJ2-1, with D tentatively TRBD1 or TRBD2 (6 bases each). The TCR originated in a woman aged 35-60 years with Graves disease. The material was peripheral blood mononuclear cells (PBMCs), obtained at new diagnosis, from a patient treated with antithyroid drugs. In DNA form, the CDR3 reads TGTGCCAGCAGTTATCGGGGGCCCAGGGGCAATGAGCAGTTCTTC. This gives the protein CASSYRGPRGNEQFF.